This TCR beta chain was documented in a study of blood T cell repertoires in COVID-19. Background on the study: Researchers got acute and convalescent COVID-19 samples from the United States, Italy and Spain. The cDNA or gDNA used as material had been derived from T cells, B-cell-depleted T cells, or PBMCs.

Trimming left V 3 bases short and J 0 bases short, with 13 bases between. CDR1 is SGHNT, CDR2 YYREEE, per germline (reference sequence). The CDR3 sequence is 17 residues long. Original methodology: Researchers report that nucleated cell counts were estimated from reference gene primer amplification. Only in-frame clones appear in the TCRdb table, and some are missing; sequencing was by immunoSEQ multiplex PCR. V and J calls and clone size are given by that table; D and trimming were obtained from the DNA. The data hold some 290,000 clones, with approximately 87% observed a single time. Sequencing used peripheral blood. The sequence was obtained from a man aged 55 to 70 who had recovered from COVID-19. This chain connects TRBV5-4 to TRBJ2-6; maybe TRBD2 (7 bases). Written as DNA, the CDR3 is TGTGCCAGCAGCTGGGGGAGGGGGAGCTCTGGGGCCAACGTCCTGACTTTC. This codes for CASSWGRGSSGANVLTF.